This TCR beta chain derives from a study of T cell responses to AZD1222 COVID-19 vaccine. Regarding the study as a whole: It should be noted that donors were predominantly white British and more often female, and clonal diversity was possibly underestimated. A rise in Spike-specific TCR breadth and depth followed two AZD1222 doses. Only 5 or 6 people who got AZD1222 tested seropositive at baseline. Unmutated variant regions reportedly attract nearly half of all spike-specific TCRs.

About this clone itself: The antigen is not known.

This CDR3 is built from 13 residues. Trimming left V 5 bases short and J 6 bases short, with 14 bases between. Germline V lookup: CDR1 PRHDT, CDR2 FYEKMQ (reference sequence). TCRdb keeps only in-frame clones here, not all; method: immunoSEQ multiplex PCR. The sample has around 140,000 clones; 75% to 85% are singletons. Material: peripheral blood, obtained 28 days after the second dose of the MenACWY control vaccine. This chain joins TRBV13 and TRBJ2-7; D assignment may be TRBD1 or TRBD2 (5 bases each). The TCR originated in an adult who received the MenACWY meningococcal vaccine as a control. The CDR3 here is CASSVRYGGEQYV. CDR3 bases: TGTGCCAGCAGCGTAAGATATGGGGGCGAGCAGTACGTC.